This T cell receptor (beta chain) was captured by sequencing in a study of T cell responses to AZD1222 COVID-19 vaccine. Study results and limitations: Clonal diversity was possibly underestimated, and the donors were mostly white British, with more females. Within unmutated variant regions lay the reported targets of nearly half of spike-specific TCRs.

TCRdb keeps only in-frame clones here, not all; method: immunoSEQ multiplex PCR. The repertoire consists of around 100,000 clones, with more than 70% occurring once and the leading ten covering about 18%. Only one count was recorded for this clone. Its antigen remains unknown. This receptor was obtained from an adult in good health. The sequencing used peripheral blood, collected on day 0 of AZD1222 vaccination.

CDR3 in amino acids: CASSWTGSNTEAFF. The CDR3 nucleotides read TGCGCCAGCAGCTGGACAGGCTCGAACACTGAAGCTTTCTTT. The chain combines TRBV5-1 with TRBJ1-1; TRBD1 aligns across 7 bases. Per germline, CDR1 SGHRS and CDR2 YFSETQ. With 3 bases clipped from V and 1 base from J, the junction kept 3 bases outside the gene matches. This CDR3 has 14 amino acids.